This entry lists 29 T cell receptor beta chains sequenced from one sample in a study of blood T cell repertoires in COVID-19. Measured with immunoSEQ multiplex PCR; TCRdb has only the in-frame clones, and not every one. The data contain roughly 39,000 clones, approximately 96% of them singletons. Sequencing was performed on peripheral blood. The receptors were gathered from a human donor with active COVID-19. The donor label of this sample is uncertain.

V and J are TRBV10-3 and TRBJ1-1; tentatively, D is TRBD1 (6 bases). Trimming shortened V by 2 bases and J by 5 bases, and 12 bases separated the two germline ends. The CDR3 runs 14 residues. CDR1 and CDR2 from the germline V gene are ENHRY and SYGVKD. The CDR3 protein is CAISEPQGITEAFF. The DNA of the CDR3 is TGTGCCATCAGTGAGCCTCAGGGGATAACTGAAGCTTTCTTT.

The chain is built from TRBV28 and TRBJ2-7; D may be TRBD2 (5 bases). Germline CDR1 MDHEN, CDR2 SYDVKM. The ends were cut back, 11 bases at V and 8 bases at J, with 25 bases in the middle. This CDR3 spans 14 amino acids. In DNA form, the CDR3 reads TGTGCCGGAGGCCCCCCTGGCGGGTCTACGAAGCAGTACTTC. This gives the protein CAGGPPGGSTKQYF. Based on the CDR3 plus reference TRBV28 and TRBJ2-7, the full variable domain is DVKVTQSSRYLVKRTGEKVFLECVQDMDHENMFWYRQDPGLGLRLIYFSYDVKMKEKGDIPEGYSVSREKKERFSLILESASTNQTSMYLCAGGPPGGSTKQYFGPGTRLTVT.

This clone appeared a single time. The chain joins TRBV19 to TRBJ2-4; weak D call: TRBD1 (5 bases). The V end was cut by 1 base, the J end by 8 bases, with 9 bases between. Germline V CDR1 and CDR2: LNHDA, SQIVND (reference sequence). There are 13 residues in the CDR3. The chain's CDR3 is CASSIVGVDIQYF. CDR3 bases: TGTGCCAGTAGTATAGTAGGGGTGGACATTCAGTACTTC.

The V and J genes are TRBV5-6 and TRBJ1-2; 8 bases fit TRBD1. With 2 bases clipped from V and 5 bases from J, the junction kept 5 bases outside the gene matches. The germline V gene encodes CDR1 SGHDT and CDR2 YYEEEE. CDR3 length equals 14 residues. The CDR3 loop reads CASSFQDRVYGYTF. The CDR3 DNA follows: TGTGCCAGCAGCTTCCAGGACAGGGTGTATGGCTACACCTTC.

The gene calls are TRBV6-5 and TRBJ1-1, with 7 bases aligning to TRBD1. The CDR3 extends over 14 amino acids. J lost 4 bases, V lost 6 bases, and 8 bases had no gene match. The germline V gene encodes CDR1 MNHEY and CDR2 SVGAGI. CDR3 sequence reads: CASRSRGQLTEAFF. CDR3 nucleotide sequence: TGTGCCAGCAGAAGCCGGGGACAGCTCACTGAAGCTTTCTTT.

The V and J genes are TRBV6-6 and TRBJ2-2, with TRBD2 matching over 11 bases. Germline CDR1 reads MNHNY; CDR2 reads SVGAGI (reference sequence). The junction had 3 bases not matched to a gene; V was cut back by 6 bases and J by 6 bases. This CDR3 spans 14 amino acids. The CDR3 reads CASSSSGGAGELFF. The CDR3 DNA reads as TGTGCCAGCAGCAGTAGCGGGGGGGCCGGGGAGCTGTTTTTT.

In nucleotides, the CDR3 is TGTGCCAGCAGTTACTCAGGGGGAAATCAGCCCCAGCATTTT. This encodes CASSYSGGNQPQHF. V is TRBV6-5 and J is TRBJ1-5; possibly TRBD1 for D (6 bases). The V end lost 0 bases, the J end lost 4 bases, and 7 bases lay between the germline ends. Germline CDR1 and CDR2: MNHEY and SVGAGI. The CDR3 spans 14 residues.

The chain employs TRBV2 and TRBJ1-2; no clear D. The V gene's germline CDR1 is SNHLY and CDR2 FYNNEI. The CDR3 covers 13 residues. Trimming stripped 4 bases from V and 3 bases from J, with 9 bases between. The CDR3 reads CASSVVQHYGYTF. The CDR3, as DNA: TGTGCCAGCAGTGTGGTACAACACTATGGCTACACCTTC.

Written as DNA, the CDR3 is TGTGCCAGCAGCCAGAGGGGGTGGACAGGGGTAATCTACGAGCAGTACTTC. Amino acids: CASSQRGWTGVIYEQYF. This rearrangement joins TRBV11-2 to TRBJ2-7; TRBD1 matches 9 bases. CDR1 is SGHAT and CDR2 is FQNNGV in the germline V gene. V trimming: 5 bases; J trimming: 3 bases; junction bases outside the gene matches: 14. The CDR3 covers 17 residues.

The genes are TRBV9 and TRBJ2-3; the match to TRBD2 covers 11 bases. Unmatched junction bases numbered 9, after V lost 3 bases and J lost 6 bases. The CDR3 has 16 amino acids. Germline V gene sequence: CDR1 SGDLS, CDR2 YYNGEE. As DNA, the CDR3 is TGTGCCAGCAGCGCCGGGACTAGCGGACTGTTTGATACGCAGTATTTT. Residues: CASSAGTSGLFDTQYF.

The chain recombines TRBV5-1 with TRBJ1-4; no reliable D call. This CDR3 is 14 amino acids long. Germline lookup yields CDR1 SGHRS and CDR2 YFSETQ. Deletions cut 1 base from V and 12 bases from J, with 16 bases between. The chain's CDR3 is CASSLNALSIELFF. In nucleotides, the CDR3 is TGCGCCAGCAGCTTGAACGCCCTGAGTATTGAACTGTTTTTT. Supplemented by reference TRBV5-1 and TRBJ1-4, the full variable domain reads KAGVTQTPRYLIKTRGQQVTLSCSPISGHRSVSWYQQTPGQGLQFLFEYFSETQRNKGNFPGRFSGRQFSNSRSEMNVSTLELGDSALYLCASSLNALSIELFFGSGTQLSVL.

V and J are TRBV5-1 and TRBJ2-5; 8 nucleotides align to TRBD2. In germline, CDR1 is SGHRS, CDR2 YFSETQ. The CDR3 contains 15 residues. Trimming cost V 1 base and J 6 bases; bases outside gene matches: 8. The CDR3 DNA reads as TGCGCCAGCAGCTTGCCAAGCGGGGGCAGGAAGACCCAGTACTTC. Encoded protein: CASSLPSGGRKTQYF.

This sequence joins TRBV9 and TRBJ2-2; 8 bases match TRBD2. Germline values: CDR1 SGDLS, CDR2 YYNGEE. J lost 6 bases, V lost 3 bases, and 4 bases had no gene match. This CDR3 has 14 amino acids. The CDR3 here is CASSARLAPGELFF. In nucleotides, the CDR3 is TGTGCCAGCAGCGCACGACTAGCGCCCGGGGAGCTGTTTTTT.

The V gene is TRBV5-4, the J gene TRBJ1-4; a possible D gene is TRBD1 (6 bases). Germline CDR1 and CDR2: SGHNT and YYREEE (reference sequence). The ends were cut back, 4 bases at V and 7 bases at J, with 17 bases in the middle. The CDR3 runs to 15 residues. CDR3 protein: CASSEAGALGEKLFF. CDR3 nucleotides: TGTGCCAGCAGCGAGGCAGGGGCTTTGGGTGAAAAACTGTTTTTT.

V gene TRBV28 combines with J gene TRBJ2-2, with D tentatively TRBD2 (6 bases). Germline loops: CDR1 MDHEN, CDR2 SYDVKM. This CDR3 contains 15 residues. V was pared by 6 bases and J by 4 bases, with 15 bases between. The CDR3 nucleotides are TGTGCCAGCAGACCGAGCGGAGGGAGCACCGGGGAGCTGTTTTTT. Protein product: CASRPSGGSTGELFF.

The rearrangement joins TRBV6-6 to TRBJ2-1, with D possibly matching TRBD1 (5 bases). V lost 8 bases, J lost 0 bases, and 5 bases lay in between. Germline lookup yields CDR1 MNHNY and CDR2 SVGAGI (reference sequence). CDR3 length equals 12 residues. The chain's CDR3 is CASQGSYNEQFF. The CDR3 coding sequence is TGTGCCAGCCAGGGCTCCTACAATGAGCAGTTCTTC.

The rearrangement links TRBV10-3 to TRBJ1-2; D unresolved. The CDR3 spans 14 residues. V was cut by 0 bases and J by 2 bases, with 7 bases left in between. Per germline, CDR1 ENHRY and CDR2 SYGVKD. This CDR3 is CAISESPVNYGYTF. The DNA for the CDR3 is TGTGCCATCAGTGAGTCTCCGGTGAACTATGGCTACACCTTC.

The count of this clone is one. The CDR3 here is CASSYSDSYYNEQFF. The DNA for the CDR3 is TGTGCCAGCAGTTACTCGGACAGCTACTACAATGAGCAGTTCTTC. The chain has TRBV6-5 and TRBJ2-1, with D possibly being TRBD1 (6 bases). Germline assignment: CDR1 MNHEY and CDR2 SVGAGI. Trimming pared 0 bases from V and 3 bases from J, leaving 9 bases between. The CDR3 contains 15 residues.

The rearrangement uses TRBV24-1 and TRBJ2-1, with D possibly matching TRBD1 (5 bases). The CDR3 has 14 amino acids. Trimming stripped 0 bases from V and 8 bases from J, with 10 bases between. Germline CDR1 and CDR2: KGHDR and SFDVKD. CDR3: CATSDLGLRDEQFF. In nucleotides, the CDR3 is TGTGCCACCAGTGATTTGGGTCTCAGGGATGAGCAGTTCTTC.

Turning to this clone: Its ends do not fully match the called genes, so a read error is possible. This chain joins TRBV15 and TRBJ2-3, with 7 nucleotides matching TRBD2. Germline loops: CDR1 LNHNV, CDR2 YYDKDF (reference sequence). CDR3 length: 15 residues. The CDR3 reads CATSKGLGSTNTQYF. As DNA, the CDR3 is TGTGCCACCAGCAAAGGACTAGGATCCACAAATACGCAGTATTTT.

The chain employs TRBV5-1 and TRBJ1-1; D perhaps matches TRBD1 (5 bases). Germline CDR1 SGHRS, CDR2 YFSETQ. This CDR3 has 14 amino acids. V was shortened by 6 bases and J by 1 base, with 13 bases between the two germline ends. Here the CDR3 reads CASKGSIGNTEAFF. In DNA, the CDR3 is TGCGCCAGCAAGGGGTCCATCGGGAACACTGAAGCTTTCTTT.

The chain links TRBV28 to TRBJ2-3; D might be TRBD2 (5 bases). V was cut by 5 bases and J by 1 base, with 25 bases left in between. The CDR3 totals 19 residues. CDR1 is MDHEN, CDR2 SYDVKM, per germline. Here the CDR3 reads CASSDGELTGKIGTDTQYF. CDR3 coding DNA: TGTGCCAGCAGTGATGGCGAATTGACGGGGAAAATTGGCACAGATACGCAGTATTTT.

This clone has only one observation. The chain joins TRBV3-1 (or the pseudogene TRBV3-2) to TRBJ1-2, with 8 bases identical to TRBD1. Germline trimming cut 1 base from V and 4 bases from J; bases unmatched to any gene: 8. This CDR3 is 16 amino acids long. Germline V lookup: CDR1 LGHDT, CDR2 YNNKEL (reference sequence). The CDR3 DNA sequence: TGTGCCAGCAGCCAAGTTTTAGCAGGGGGCATCTATGGCTACACCTTC. It is translated as CASSQVLAGGIYGYTF.

The gene calls are TRBV12-3 or TRBV12-4 and TRBJ1-2, with D unresolved. This CDR3 comprises 11 residues. The V end was cut by 3 bases, the J end by 8 bases, with 7 bases between. This CDR3 reads CASSFVGGYTF. For the CDR3, the DNA is TGTGCCAGCAGTTTCGTGGGCGGCTACACCTTC.

The rearrangement uses TRBV5-1 and TRBJ2-5; TRBD2 matches 9 bases. CDR1 and CDR2 (germline): SGHRS, YFSETQ. V lost 4 bases and J lost 5; bases outside the gene matches: 15. The CDR3 consists of 17 residues. The CDR3 loop reads CASSPPIAGAPRETQYF. The DNA of the CDR3 is TGCGCCAGCAGCCCCCCAATAGCGGGGGCCCCCCGGGAGACCCAGTACTTC.

J is TRBJ2-7 and V is TRBV3-1 (or the pseudogene TRBV3-2); possible D gene TRBD1, 5 bases. V lost 8 bases and J lost 3, with 8 bases in between. The CDR3 covers 11 residues. The V gene's germline CDR1 is LGHDT and CDR2 YNNKEL (reference sequence). CDR3 nucleotides: TGTGCCAGCGGGGCCGGCTACGAGCAGTACTTC. Residues: CASGAGYEQYF.

This chain connects TRBV19 to TRBJ2-7, with a weak D call TRBD1 (6 bases). Germline V gene sequence: CDR1 LNHDA, CDR2 SQIVND (reference sequence). Deletions cut 3 bases from V and 2 bases from J, with 14 bases between. This CDR3 is built from 15 residues. In DNA form, the CDR3 reads TGTGCCAGTAGTATCGCCAGCCAGGGGACCTACGAGCAGTACTTC. It translates to CASSIASQGTYEQYF.

The genes are TRBV5-1 and TRBJ2-2; 8 nucleotides line up with TRBD2. V was pared by 5 bases and J by 6 bases, with 6 bases of the junction left unmatched. Germline lookup yields CDR1 SGHRS and CDR2 YFSETQ. There are 14 residues in the CDR3. CDR3 sequence (DNA): TGCGCCAGCAGTACGGGACTAGAACCCGGGGAGCTGTTTTTT. This translates into CASSTGLEPGELFF. Full variable domain (outside the CDR3, taken from reference TRBV5-1 and TRBJ2-2): KAGVTQTPRYLIKTRGQQVTLSCSPISGHRSVSWYQQTPGQGLQFLFEYFSETQRNKGNFPGRFSGRQFSNSRSEMNVSTLELGDSALYLCASSTGLEPGELFFGEGSRLTVL.

This chain uses TRBV6-5 with TRBJ1-6; D gene uncertain. V lost 8 bases and J lost 13, with 21 bases in between. This CDR3 comprises 14 residues. Germline V CDR1 and CDR2: MNHEY, SVGAGI. The CDR3 DNA reads TGTGCCAGCCAGACTGGTAGTTCTAATCCGCCCCTCCACTTT. Protein sequence: CASQTGSSNPPLHF.